The clone carrying this TCR beta chain was recorded many times. Its antigen is as yet unknown. This record comes from a study of beta chain features in type 1 diabetes. The study reverse transcribed the entire isolated RNA, so it sequenced expressed TCRB transcripts. The repertoire was sequenced with immunoSEQ multiplex PCR; TCRdb's copy has only in-frame clones and lacks some. The table lists 200,000 to 250,000 clones, roughly a tenth of them singletons. The germline gives CDR1 SNHLY, CDR2 FYNNEI. The germline V and J ends were trimmed by 4 bases and 10 bases, with 14 bases remaining between them. CDR3 length: 13 residues. Study outcomes and limitations: Patients' naive, central memory and Treg TCRB repertoires seemed closer to one another than those of healthy donors.

The rearrangement joins TRBV2 to TRBJ2-1; a weak D match, TRBD2 (5 bases). Sequenced: central memory CD4+ T cells from blood. The receptor was derived from a man younger than 35 in good health. The CDR3 DNA follows: TGTGCCAGCAGTGGCGCAGCGGCGCGGGAGCAGTTCTTC. Translation gives CASSGAAAREQFF.